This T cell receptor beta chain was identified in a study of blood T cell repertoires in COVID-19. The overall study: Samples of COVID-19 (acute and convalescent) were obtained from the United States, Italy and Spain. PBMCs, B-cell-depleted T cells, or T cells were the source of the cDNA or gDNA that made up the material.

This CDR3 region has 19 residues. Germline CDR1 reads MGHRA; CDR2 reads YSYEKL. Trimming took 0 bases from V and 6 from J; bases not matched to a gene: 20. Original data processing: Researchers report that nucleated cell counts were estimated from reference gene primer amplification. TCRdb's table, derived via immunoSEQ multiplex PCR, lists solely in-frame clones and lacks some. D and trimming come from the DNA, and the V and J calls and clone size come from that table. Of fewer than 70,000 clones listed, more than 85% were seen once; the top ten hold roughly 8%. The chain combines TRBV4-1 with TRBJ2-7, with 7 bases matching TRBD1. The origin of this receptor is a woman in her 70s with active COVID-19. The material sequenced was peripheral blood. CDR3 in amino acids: CASSQEGGVLMGQRPEQYF. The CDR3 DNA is TGCGCCAGCAGCCAAGAGGGTGGAGTCTTAATGGGACAGAGGCCCGAGCAGTACTTC.